These T cell receptor beta chains were read from a single sample in a study of post-analysis software for immune sequencing data. TCRdb processed the PCR reads anew with MiXCR; each CDR3 protein has one entry. The sample lists more than 500,000 distinct CDR3 sequences; approximately 34% were seen once. The specimen sequenced was blood. All receptors derive from a girl aged 2-17 years with multiple sclerosis. CDR3s include the opening cysteine and the closing phenylalanine or tryptophan. The D gene is left open where the match is weak. Clone size appears in some rows only: once, few, many, or a class for an expanded clone.

D	size	J	length	V	CDR3	DNA
TRBD2	NA	TRBJ2-3	16	TRBV4-1	CASSLSGSGVTDTQYF	TGCGCCAGCAGCCTGAGTGGCAGCGGGGTCACAGATACGCAGTATTTT
NA	NA	TRBJ2-2	14	TRBV9	CASSVGHFTGELFF	TGTGCCAGCAGCGTCGGACATTTCACCGGGGAGCTGTTTTTT
TRBD1	NA	TRBJ2-3	15	TRBV9	CASSLTETGVDTQYF	TGTGCCAGCTCCCTAACCGAGACAGGGGTTGATACGCAGTATTTT
TRBD2	few	TRBJ2-5	15	TRBV10-3	CAISDTGRQKETQYF	TGTGCCATCAGTGATACCGGGAGGCAGAAAGAGACCCAGTACTTC
TRBD2	NA	TRBJ2-7	16	TRBV11-2	CASSPPGGGIREAQYF	TGTGCCAGCAGCCCCCCCGGGGGTGGGATCCGGGAGGCCCAGTACTTC
TRBD1	NA	TRBJ2-7	15	TRBV4-1	CASTQPGQGGYEQYF	TGCGCCAGCACCCAACCGGGACAGGGGGGGTACGAGCAGTACTTC
NA	many	TRBJ2-1	12	TRBV5-1	CASSLRSDEQFF	TGCGCCAGCAGCTTGAGGTCGGATGAGCAGTTCTTC
NA	NA	TRBJ1-1	16	TRBV20-1	CSVLWRSTSMNTEAFF	TGCAGTGTACTGTGGCGCTCCACATCCATGAACACTGAAGCTTTCTTT
NA	NA	TRBJ1-5	14	TRBV10-2	CASRRAGDNQPQHF	TGCGCCAGCAGGAGAGCAGGGGACAATCAGCCCCAGCATTTT
TRBD1	NA	TRBJ1-1	15	TRBV5-1	CASSLGQGRGTEAFF	TGCGCCAGCAGCCTGGGACAGGGGAGAGGCACTGAAGCTTTCTTT
TRBD2	few	TRBJ2-1	15	TRBV6-6	CASRVAGRAWNEQFF	TGTGCCAGCAGGGTAGCGGGTCGGGCTTGGAATGAGCAGTTCTTC
NA	NA	TRBJ1-2	16	TRBV28	CASSPYGEGPIYGYTF	TGTGCCAGCAGTCCGTACGGGGAGGGCCCTATCTATGGCTACACCTTC
NA	NA	TRBJ2-5	14	TRBV3-1	CASSQVGGQETQYF	TGTGCCAGCAGCCAAGTGGGAGGACAAGAGACCCAGTACTTC
NA	NA	TRBJ2-1	16	TRBV5-6	CASSLEAPRSYNEQFF	TGTGCCAGCAGCTTGGAGGCCCCCCGGTCCTACAATGAGCAGTTCTTC
TRBD1	few	TRBJ2-2	13	TRBV29-1	CSIGQGSTGELFF	TGCAGCATAGGACAGGGAAGCACCGGGGAGCTGTTTTTT
NA	few	TRBJ1-2	14	TRBV5-1	CASSPRTAVYGYTF	TGCGCCAGCAGCCCCCGGACGGCAGTTTATGGCTACACCTTC
NA	NA	TRBJ1-1	15	TRBV15	CATSRDSTGRPEAFF	TGTGCCACCAGCAGAGATAGCACAGGGCGTCCTGAAGCTTTCTTT
TRBD1	few	TRBJ1-5	16	TRBV3-1	CASSQDHTGGHQPQHF	TGTGCCAGCAGCCAAGACCACACAGGGGGACATCAGCCCCAGCATTTT
NA	NA	TRBJ1-5	15	TRBV7-2	CASSLVVVSNQPQHF	TGTGCCAGCAGCTTAGTCGTGGTGAGCAATCAGCCCCAGCATTTT
TRBD1	NA	TRBJ1-4	15	TRBV6-5	CASSPYRGSNEKLFF	TGTGCCAGCAGCCCGTACAGGGGTTCTAATGAAAAACTGTTTTTT
TRBD2	few	TRBJ2-3	17	TRBV11-2	CASSSASGRFSTDTQYF	TGTGCCAGCAGCTCGGCTAGCGGAAGATTTAGCACAGATACGCAGTATTTT
NA	NA	TRBJ2-7	14	TRBV6-5	CASKKTGDPYEQYF	TGTGCCAGCAAAAAGACTGGCGATCCCTACGAGCAGTACTTC
NA	NA	TRBJ2-1	15	TRBV20-1	CSAIVRGRYYNEQFF	TGCAGTGCGATCGTACGGGGGCGCTACTATAATGAGCAGTTCTTC
NA	NA	TRBJ1-1	13	TRBV4-1	CASSQVGRDEAFF	TGCGCCAGCAGCCAAGTGGGCCGGGATGAAGCTTTCTTT
NA	NA	TRBJ1-1	13	TRBV6-5	CASRRRTGEKAFF	TGTGCCAGCAGACGGAGGACGGGGGAGAAAGCTTTCTTT